This is a list of T cell receptor beta chains from one sample in a study of cytomegalovirus exposure and HLA in healthy donors. TCRdb's table, derived via immunoSEQ multiplex PCR, lists solely in-frame clones and lacks some. The sample includes fewer than 90,000 clones, approximately 93% of them seen just once. Sequencing used PBMCs. These receptors were taken from a woman aged 18-35 years in good health and CMV-seronegative. CDR3s include the opening cysteine and the closing phenylalanine or tryptophan. The D gene is left open where the match is weak. Size is stated for part of the rows, as once, few or many counts, or as a class when the clone is expanded.

v_call: TRBV4-2; d_call: TRBD2; j_call: TRBJ2-1; clone_size: NA; cdr3_nt: TGTGCCAGCAGCCAAGGCGGGAGTAGTCATGAGCAGTTCTTC; cdr3_aa: CASSQGGSSHEQFF
v_call: TRBV5-1; d_call: NA; j_call: TRBJ1-1; clone_size: NA; cdr3_nt: TGCGCCAGCAGGGACGGACAGCAGAACACTGAAGCTTTCTTT; cdr3_aa: CASRDGQQNTEAFF
v_call: TRBV11-2; d_call: TRBD1; j_call: TRBJ2-3; clone_size: NA; cdr3_nt: TGTGCCAGCAGCTTCCAGGGACAGGCTACGCAGTATTTT; cdr3_aa: CASSFQGQATQYF
v_call: TRBV27; d_call: TRBD1; j_call: TRBJ1-2; clone_size: NA; cdr3_nt: TGTGCCAGCAGTTTAGGACAGGGTGACTTAGGGGGCTACACCTTC; cdr3_aa: CASSLGQGDLGGYTF
v_call: TRBV27; d_call: NA; j_call: TRBJ1-6; clone_size: NA; cdr3_nt: TGTGCCAGCAGTTTCCAGGGTAATTCACCCCTCCACTTT; cdr3_aa: CASSFQGNSPLHF
v_call: TRBV4-1; d_call: TRBD1; j_call: TRBJ2-2; clone_size: NA; cdr3_nt: TGCGCCAGCAGCCACCCAGGGGGGAACACCGGGGAGCTGTTTTTT; cdr3_aa: CASSHPGGNTGELFF
v_call: TRBV28; d_call: TRBD2; j_call: TRBJ2-2; clone_size: NA; cdr3_nt: TGTGCCAGCAGTCCTAGCGGGGATAACACCGGGGAGCTGTTTTTT; cdr3_aa: CASSPSGDNTGELFF
v_call: TRBV30; d_call: TRBD1; j_call: TRBJ1-2; clone_size: NA; cdr3_nt: TGTGCCTGGAGTGCTACAGGGGGCGATCTCTATGGCTACACCTTC; cdr3_aa: CAWSATGGDLYGYTF
v_call: TRBV19; d_call: NA; j_call: TRBJ1-1; clone_size: NA; cdr3_nt: TGTGCCAGTAGATGGACAAACTTCATGAACACTGAAGCTTTCTTT; cdr3_aa: CASRWTNFMNTEAFF
v_call: TRBV2; d_call: TRBD2; j_call: TRBJ2-7; clone_size: NA; cdr3_nt: TGTGCCAGCAGGGGGGGGGCCTACGAGCAGTACTTC; cdr3_aa: CASRGGAYEQYF
v_call: TRBV11-2; d_call: NA; j_call: TRBJ2-1; clone_size: NA; cdr3_nt: TGTGCCAGCAGCCCTCACTTAGGGGTTATTGAGCAGTTCTTC; cdr3_aa: CASSPHLGVIEQFF
v_call: TRBV7-2; d_call: NA; j_call: TRBJ2-5; clone_size: NA; cdr3_nt: TGTGCCAGCAGCTTACGACAGCGAGACGGGGAGACCCAGTACTTC; cdr3_aa: CASSLRQRDGETQYF
v_call: TRBV27; d_call: TRBD2; j_call: TRBJ2-1; clone_size: NA; cdr3_nt: TGTGCCAGCAAGTTCGCCGGCGCACTAGCGGATGAGCAGTTCTTC; cdr3_aa: CASKFAGALADEQFF
v_call: TRBV11-1; d_call: NA; j_call: TRBJ2-1; clone_size: NA; cdr3_nt: TGTGCCAGCAGCTTAGCAGAGGGCTCCTACAATGAGCAGTTCTTC; cdr3_aa: CASSLAEGSYNEQFF
v_call: TRBV4-1; d_call: NA; j_call: TRBJ2-1; clone_size: once; cdr3_nt: TGCGCCAGCAGCCAAGTGGGAGGAGGTGAGCAGTTCTTC; cdr3_aa: CASSQVGGGEQFF
v_call: TRBV4-1; d_call: TRBD1; j_call: TRBJ2-7; clone_size: NA; cdr3_nt: TGCGCCAGCAGCCCGGGGACAGCTCCCACCTACGAGCAGTACTTC; cdr3_aa: CASSPGTAPTYEQYF
v_call: TRBV6-1; d_call: TRBD2; j_call: TRBJ2-7; clone_size: NA; cdr3_nt: TGTGCCAGCAGTGAAGGGGCTAGCGGGTCCTACGAGCAGTACTTC; cdr3_aa: CASSEGASGSYEQYF
v_call: TRBV5-1; d_call: TRBD2; j_call: TRBJ2-5; clone_size: NA; cdr3_nt: TGCGCCAGCAGCTTGAGCGGGGCACTGTACCAAGAGACCCAGTACTTC; cdr3_aa: CASSLSGALYQETQYF
v_call: TRBV7-8; d_call: TRBD2; j_call: TRBJ2-2; clone_size: once; cdr3_nt: TGTGCCAGCAGGAGCGGGATGTACACCGGGGAGCTGTTTTTT; cdr3_aa: CASRSGMYTGELFF
v_call: TRBV19; d_call: TRBD2; j_call: TRBJ2-7; clone_size: NA; cdr3_nt: TGTGCCAGTAGTCAGACTAGCGGGACCTTCTACGAGCAGTACTTC; cdr3_aa: CASSQTSGTFYEQYF
v_call: TRBV30; d_call: TRBD1; j_call: TRBJ2-5; clone_size: NA; cdr3_nt: TGTGCCTGGAGTATAGGGGGCCAGGTGGAGACCCAGTACTTC; cdr3_aa: CAWSIGGQVETQYF
v_call: TRBV2; d_call: NA; j_call: TRBJ1-4; clone_size: NA; cdr3_nt: TGTGCCAGCATGAAAGGGGCCCTTTCAACTAATGAAAAACTGTTTTTT; cdr3_aa: CASMKGALSTNEKLFF
v_call: TRBV2; d_call: TRBD1; j_call: TRBJ1-1; clone_size: NA; cdr3_nt: TGTGCCAGCAGGGACAGGGTAGGGCACACTGAAGCTTTCTTT; cdr3_aa: CASRDRVGHTEAFF
v_call: TRBV7-2; d_call: NA; j_call: TRBJ2-7; clone_size: once; cdr3_nt: TGTGCCAGCAGCCCCACAGGTGTTAGCTCCTACGAGCAGTACTTC; cdr3_aa: CASSPTGVSSYEQYF
v_call: TRBV19; d_call: NA; j_call: TRBJ1-4; clone_size: NA; cdr3_nt: TGTGCCAGTAGTATAACGGGGGGCGCTGGTCTGGGTTCGAATGAAAAACTGTTTTTT; cdr3_aa: CASSITGGAGLGSNEKLFF
v_call: TRBV13; d_call: TRBD2; j_call: TRBJ2-3; clone_size: NA; cdr3_nt: TGTGCCAGCAGCGCCCGGACTAGCGGGTATGATACGCAGTATTTT; cdr3_aa: CASSARTSGYDTQYF
v_call: TRBV6-6; d_call: TRBD1; j_call: TRBJ2-7; clone_size: NA; cdr3_nt: TGTGCCAGCAGTTACAGTTTTGACAGGGTTTCCTACGAGCAGTACTTC; cdr3_aa: CASSYSFDRVSYEQYF
v_call: TRBV15; d_call: NA; j_call: TRBJ1-2; clone_size: NA; cdr3_nt: TGTGCCACCAGCAGCGACAGGACTAACTATGGCTACACCTTC; cdr3_aa: CATSSDRTNYGYTF
v_call: TRBV9; d_call: NA; j_call: TRBJ1-1; clone_size: NA; cdr3_nt: TGTGCCAGCAGCGTACTGGGAGTGAACACTGAAGCTTTCTTT; cdr3_aa: CASSVLGVNTEAFF
v_call: TRBV5-1; d_call: NA; j_call: TRBJ2-1; clone_size: NA; cdr3_nt: TGCGCCAGCAGCTTGGGGCAGGGGGGAGACAATGAGCAGTTCTTC; cdr3_aa: CASSLGQGGDNEQFF
v_call: TRBV6-5; d_call: NA; j_call: TRBJ2-7; clone_size: NA; cdr3_nt: TGTGCCAGCAGGACTACAGGGAGCTCCTACGAGCAGTACTTC; cdr3_aa: CASRTTGSSYEQYF
v_call: TRBV12-5; d_call: TRBD2; j_call: TRBJ2-1; clone_size: NA; cdr3_nt: TGTGCTAGTGGTTTGGTTAGCGGGAGGGGTTCCAATGAGCAGTTCTTC; cdr3_aa: CASGLVSGRGSNEQFF
v_call: TRBV6-6; d_call: TRBD1; j_call: TRBJ2-1; clone_size: NA; cdr3_nt: TGTGCCAGCAGTTACCCCCCCCAGGGGGCCTACAATGAGCAGTTCTTC; cdr3_aa: CASSYPPQGAYNEQFF
v_call: TRBV4-2; d_call: TRBD1; j_call: TRBJ1-2; clone_size: NA; cdr3_nt: TGTGCCAGCAGCCAGGGTGGGACAGCCGATGGCTACACCTTC; cdr3_aa: CASSQGGTADGYTF
v_call: TRBV19; d_call: NA; j_call: TRBJ1-2; clone_size: once; cdr3_nt: TGTGCCAGTACCTACCTAACAGGGTCGTTGGACTATGGCTACACCTTC; cdr3_aa: CASTYLTGSLDYGYTF